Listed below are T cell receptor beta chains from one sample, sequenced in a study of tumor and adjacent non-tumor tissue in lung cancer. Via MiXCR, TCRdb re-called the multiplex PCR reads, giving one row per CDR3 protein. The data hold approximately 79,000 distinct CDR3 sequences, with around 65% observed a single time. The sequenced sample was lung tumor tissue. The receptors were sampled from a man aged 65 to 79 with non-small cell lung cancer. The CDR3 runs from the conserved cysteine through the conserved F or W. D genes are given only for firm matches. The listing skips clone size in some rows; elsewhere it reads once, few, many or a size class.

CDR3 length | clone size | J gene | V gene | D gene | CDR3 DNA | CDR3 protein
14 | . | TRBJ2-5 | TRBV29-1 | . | TGCAGCGTCCAGACTCAGGGGTACCAAGAGACCAAGTACTTC | CSVQTQGYQETKYF
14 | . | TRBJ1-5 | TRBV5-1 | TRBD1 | TGTGCCAGCAGCTTGGACAGGGGCAATCAGCCCCAGCATTTT | CASSLDRGNQPQHF
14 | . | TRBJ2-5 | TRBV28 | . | TGTGCCAGCAGTTCCGGACCGGGGGTAAAGACCCAGTACTTC | CASSSGPGVKTQYF
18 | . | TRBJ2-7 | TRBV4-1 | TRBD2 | TGCGCCAGCAGCAAAGACCCCAGGAACCTAGCGGGAACCTACGAGCAGAACTTC | CASSKDPRNLAGTYEQNF
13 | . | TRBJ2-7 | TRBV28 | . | TGTGTCAGCAGACCCGTACGGAGGTACGATCAGTACTTC | CVSRPVRRYDQYF
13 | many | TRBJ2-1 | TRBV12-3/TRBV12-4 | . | TGTGCCAGCAGCCCGGTCGGATACAATGAGCAGTTCTTC | CASSPVGYNEQFF
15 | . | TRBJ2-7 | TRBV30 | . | TGTGCCTGGAGTCCAGGGACATCTTCCTCCTACGAGCAGTACTTC | CAWSPGTSSSYEQYF
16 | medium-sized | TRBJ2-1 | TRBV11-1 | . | TGTGCCAGCAGCTTAGTTACCGCCCGCTCCTACAATGAGCAGTTCTTC | CASSLVTARSYNEQFF
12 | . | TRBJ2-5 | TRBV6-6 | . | TGTGTCAGCAGCAGGGGAGAAGAGACACAGTACTTC | CVSSRGEETQYF
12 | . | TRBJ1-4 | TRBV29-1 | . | TGCAGCCTTGTGCAGGGGAGTGAAAAACTGTTTTTT | CSLVQGSEKLFF
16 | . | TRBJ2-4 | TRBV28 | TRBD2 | TGTGCCAGCAGTCCCGGGCGGGGGGTAGCCAAAAACAATCAGTACTTC | CASSPGRGVAKNNQYF
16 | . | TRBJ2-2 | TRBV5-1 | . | TGCGCCAGCAGCTTGGCCTGCTGTCTCCGGGCCGGGGAGCTGTTTTTT | CASSLACCLRAGELFF
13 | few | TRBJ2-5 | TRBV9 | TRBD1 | TGTGCCAGCAGTACCGGGACAGTAGACACCCAGTACTTC | CASSTGTVDTQYF
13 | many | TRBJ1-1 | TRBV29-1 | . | TGCAGCGTTGTCGGGGGAGCGAACACTGAAGCTTTCTTT | CSVVGGANTEAFF
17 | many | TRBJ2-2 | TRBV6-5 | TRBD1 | TGTGCCAGCAGTTACTCGGGACAGGGGGCCGAGACCGGGGAGCTGTTTTTT | CASSYSGQGAETGELFF
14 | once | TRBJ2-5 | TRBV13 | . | TGTGCCAGCAGCTTCTTAAGGGGCCAAGAGACGCACTATTTC | CASSFLRGQETHYF
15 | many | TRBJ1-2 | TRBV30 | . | TGTGCCCATTACAGGCCACTAGACCGAAGAAATGGCTACACCTTC | CAHYRPLDRRNGYTF
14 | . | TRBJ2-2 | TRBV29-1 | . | TGCAGGGTTGGGGAACTAGGAAACACCGGGGAGCTGTTTTTT | CRVGELGNTGELFF
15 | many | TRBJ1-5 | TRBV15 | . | TGTGCCACCAGCAGAGTGGGGCGAAGCAATCAGCCCCAGCATTTT | CATSRVGRSNQPQHF
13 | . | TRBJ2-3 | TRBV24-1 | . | TGTGCCACCAGTGACCCGCCCACAGATACGCAGCATTTC | CATSDPPTDTQHF
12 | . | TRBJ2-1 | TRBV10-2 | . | TGCGCCAGCAGTGCCCTCGGAACTTCGGAGTTCTTC | CASSALGTSEFF
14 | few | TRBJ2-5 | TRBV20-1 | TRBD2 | TGCAGTGCTAACCTAGCGGGAGGGCGCGGGACCCAGTACTTC | CSANLAGGRGTQYF
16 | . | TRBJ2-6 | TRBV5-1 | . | TGCGCCAGCAGCTCCGCACAAGCCTCTGAGGCCAACGTCCTGACTTTC | CASSSAQASEANVLTF
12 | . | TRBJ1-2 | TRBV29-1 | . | TGCAGCGTTAGAATCGGGGCAGGAGGCTACACCTTC | CSVRIGAGGYTF
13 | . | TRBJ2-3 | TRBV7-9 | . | TGTGCCAGCAGATCCCCTCTTACAGATATGCAGTATTTT | CASRSPLTDMQYF
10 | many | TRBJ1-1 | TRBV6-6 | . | TGTGCCAGCAGTTTTGGTGGAGCTTTCTTT | CASSFGGAFF
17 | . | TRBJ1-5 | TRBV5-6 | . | TGTGCCAGCATTCGACAGACATTCAAGTATAGTAATCAGCCCCAGCATTTT | CASIRQTFKYSNQPQHF
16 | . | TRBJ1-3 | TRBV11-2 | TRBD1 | TGTGCCAGCAACCCTCTCCGCCAGGGGGCCAGAAACACCGTATATTTT | CASNPLRQGARNTVYF
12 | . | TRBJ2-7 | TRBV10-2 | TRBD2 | TGCGCCAGATCTAGCGGATCCTACGAGCAGTACTTC | CARSSGSYEQYF
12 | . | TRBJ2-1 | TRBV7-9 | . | TGTGCCAGCAGCCCAGTAGCCGGTGAGGAGTTCTTC | CASSPVAGEEFF
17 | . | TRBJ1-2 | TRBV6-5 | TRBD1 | TGTGCCAGCAGTATCCTCGGACAGGGGGGTAGTAACTATGGCTACACCTTC | CASSILGQGGSNYGYTF
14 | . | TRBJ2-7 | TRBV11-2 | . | TGTGCCTGCAGGCTCGGGTCGGGTTCCTACGAGCAGTACTTC | CACRLGSGSYEQYF
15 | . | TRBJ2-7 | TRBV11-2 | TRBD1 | TGTACCAGCAGCTTAGGACAGGGGAAGGCTTACGAGCAGTACTTC | CTSSLGQGKAYEQYF
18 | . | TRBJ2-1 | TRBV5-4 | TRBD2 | TGTGCCAGCAGCTTGGCGACTAGCGGGACGAGCTCCTATACTGAGCAGTTCTTC | CASSLATSGTSSYTEQFF
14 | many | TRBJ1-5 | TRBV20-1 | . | TGCAGTGCTAGGGGAGGGGGGCCGAATCAGCCCCAGCATTTT | CSARGGGPNQPQHF
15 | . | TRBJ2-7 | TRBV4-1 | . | TGCGCCAGCAGCCAAGAAGGGACTGGGGGCAACAAGCAGTACTTC | CASSQEGTGGNKQYF
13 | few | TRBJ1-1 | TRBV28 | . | TGTGCCAGCAGTTTTTGGGTGGGCACTGAAGCCTTCTTT | CASSFWVGTEAFF
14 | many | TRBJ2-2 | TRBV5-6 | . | TGTGCCAGCACCCGGGGTCCGAACACCGGGGAGCTGTTTTTT | CASTRGPNTGELFF
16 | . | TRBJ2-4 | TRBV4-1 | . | TGCGCCAACAGCCCAGGGGGAGGCGGGGCCAAAAACATTCAGTACTTC | CANSPGGGGAKNIQYF
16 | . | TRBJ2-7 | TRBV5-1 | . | TGCGCCAGCAGTCAGGGCCCCGGGACGGTTACCTACGAGCAGTACTTC | CASSQGPGTVTYEQYF
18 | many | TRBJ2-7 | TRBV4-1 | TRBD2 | TGCGCCAGCAGCCAGACTCGGACTAGCGGGACACTCTCCTACGAGCAGTACTTC | CASSQTRTSGTLSYEQYF
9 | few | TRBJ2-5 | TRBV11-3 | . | TGTGCCAACCCGGAGACCCAGTACTTC | CANPETQYF
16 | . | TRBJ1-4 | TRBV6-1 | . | TGTGCCAGCAGTTGGACCCAGGGAGCAACTAATGAAGAACTGTTTTTT | CASSWTQGATNEELFF
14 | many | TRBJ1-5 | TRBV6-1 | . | TGTGCCAGCAGTAAATCGGACAGCAATCAGCCCCAGCATTTT | CASSKSDSNQPQHF
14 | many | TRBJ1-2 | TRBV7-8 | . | TGTGCCAGCACCTCTCTTACGGGCTCCTATGGCTACACCTTC | CASTSLTGSYGYTF
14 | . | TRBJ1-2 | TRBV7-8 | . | TGTACCAGCAGCTTAGATAGGCAGGTCTATGGCTACACCTTC | CTSSLDRQVYGYTF
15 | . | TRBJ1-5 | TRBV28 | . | TGTGCCAGCAGTTTCGCGCTCCATCCCCGCAATCAGCCCCATTTT | CASSFALHPRNQPHF